The 15 T cell receptor beta chains below come from one sample, sequenced in a study of blood T cell repertoires in COVID-19. The assay was immunoSEQ multiplex PCR, and TCRdb's table has in-frame clones only and misses some. The sample lists 410,000 or so clones; approximately 89% were seen once. Sequencing used peripheral blood. Receptor source: a middle-aged woman with COVID-19, enrolled during active disease.

The J gene is TRBJ2-5, the V gene TRBV6-5; 9 bases align to TRBD1. The CDR3 runs to 14 residues. V lost 6 bases, J lost 5 bases, and 7 bases stayed unmatched. CDR1 is MNHEY, CDR2 SVGAGI, per germline. CDR3 in DNA: TGTGCCAGCAGCATCGGGACAGGGAGGGAGACCCAGTACTTC. Translation: CASSIGTGRETQYF.

CDR3 protein: CASSPKGQGPYGYTF. The CDR3 DNA sequence: TGTGCCAGCAGCCCTAAGGGACAGGGGCCCTATGGCTACACCTTC. The chain recombines TRBV27 with TRBJ1-2, with 10 bases aligning to TRBD1. Per the germline V gene, CDR1 is MNHEY and CDR2 is SMNVEV (reference sequence). J gave up 4 bases and V 6 bases, and 8 bases lay outside the gene matches. The length of the CDR3 is 15 residues.

This clone was detected only a few times. The chain has TRBV6-2 or TRBV6-3 and TRBJ2-7, with D possibly TRBD1 on 6 matching bases. The length of the CDR3 is 13 residues. CDR1 and CDR2 (germline): MNHEY, SVGEGT. The V gene lost 5 bases and the J gene lost 6 bases, with 14 bases spanning the gap. The CDR3, as DNA: TGTGCCAGCAGTCCGGATGGACAGTTCGAGCAGTACTTC. As protein: CASSPDGQFEQYF.

Only a few counts were recorded for this clone. This chain connects TRBV27 to TRBJ2-5; 8 bases agree with TRBD1. V trimming: 6 bases; J trimming: 2 bases; junction bases outside the gene matches: 8. The CDR3 sequence is 15 residues long. The germline V gene encodes CDR1 MNHEY and CDR2 SMNVEV (reference sequence). CDR3 sequence: CASSYLGQGQETQYF. The DNA for the CDR3 is TGTGCCAGCAGCTATCTAGGACAGGGTCAAGAGACCCAGTACTTC.

The V call is TRBV4-2, the J call TRBJ1-3; D is undetermined. Germline loops: CDR1 LGHNA, CDR2 YNFKEQ. The CDR3 is 17 amino acids. V dropped 1 base and J dropped 1 base, with 14 bases sitting between them. The CDR3 reads CASSQGWEGSSGNTIYF. In DNA form, the CDR3 reads TGTGCCAGCAGCCAAGGGTGGGAGGGCTCATCTGGAAACACCATATATTTT.

This rearrangement joins TRBV16 to TRBJ1-2; 8 bases are shared with TRBD1. In germline, CDR1 is KGHSY, CDR2 FQNENV. The CDR3 runs to 19 residues. J gave up 3 bases and V 1 base, and 16 bases lay outside the gene matches. For the CDR3, the DNA is TGTGCCAGCAGCCAATTACAGGGGGAGAGGGGCCGAGCCGACTATGGCTACACCTTC. Protein sequence: CASSQLQGERGRADYGYTF.

This clone was detected a few times. V and J are TRBV10-3 and TRBJ1-2; 10 bases align to TRBD1. Germline V gene data show CDR1 as ENHRY and CDR2 as SYGVKD. CDR3 length: 18 residues. J gave up 3 bases and V 6 bases, and 16 bases lay outside the gene matches. CDR3 in amino acids: CAIRADPGTGVRDYGYTF. The CDR3 nucleotides are TGTGCCATCAGGGCAGATCCCGGGACAGGGGTTAGAGACTATGGCTACACCTTC.

The CDR3 reads CASSLWYSPTNEKLFF. The DNA for the CDR3 is TGCGCCAGCAGCTTGTGGTACAGCCCAACTAATGAAAAACTGTTTTTT. The V gene is TRBV5-1, the J gene TRBJ1-4, with unresolved D. The CDR3 has 16 residues. In germline, CDR1 is SGHRS, CDR2 YFSETQ. V lost 1 base and J 0 bases, leaving 10 bases between the germline ends.

The chain carries TRBV3-1 (or the pseudogene TRBV3-2) and TRBJ2-1; 14 positions match TRBD2. The CDR3 extends over 17 amino acids. Trimming at V came to 4 bases and at J to 6 bases, leaving 8 bases not matched to a gene. Germline CDR1 reads LGHDT; CDR2 reads YNNKEL (reference sequence). The CDR3 DNA reads as TGTGCCAGCAGCCCAGTTCCTGGACTAGCGGGAGGCAATGAGCAGTTCTTC. The encoded protein is CASSPVPGLAGGNEQFF.

The chain recombines TRBV7-3 with TRBJ2-1; D might be TRBD2 (6 bases). The CDR3 loop spans 15 amino acids. Germline-derived CDR1 and CDR2 are SGHTA and FQGTGA. V gave up 4 bases and J gave up 4 bases, with 14 bases separating them. Here the CDR3 DNA reads TGTGCCAGCAGCTATGATAGCGGCGTATACAATGAGCAGTTCTTC. Protein: CASSYDSGVYNEQFF.

The V gene is TRBV3-1 (or the pseudogene TRBV3-2), the J gene TRBJ2-5, with 15 bases fitting TRBD2. The V segment lost 4 bases and the J segment 5 bases; nucleotides outside the gene matches: 8. The V gene's germline CDR1 is LGHDT and CDR2 YNNKEL (reference sequence). The CDR3 loop spans 17 amino acids. CDR3: CASSLGLAGGPWETQYF. The CDR3 region has the DNA TGTGCCAGCAGCCTCGGACTAGCGGGAGGGCCGTGGGAGACCCAGTACTTC.

The V call is TRBV19, the J call TRBJ1-4; a weak D match, TRBD1 (6 bases). CDR1 is LNHDA, CDR2 SQIVND, per germline (reference sequence). V lost 0 bases to trimming and J lost 10 bases, with 9 bases between them. The CDR3 has 13 residues. The CDR3 loop reads CASSIDRGGKLFF. The DNA for the CDR3 is TGTGCCAGTAGTATAGACAGGGGCGGAAAACTGTTTTTT.

This clone was seen a few times. The V call is TRBV6-6, the J call TRBJ1-2; 7 bases align to TRBD1. Per the germline V gene, CDR1 is MNHNY and CDR2 is SVGAGI (reference sequence). The CDR3 sequence is 15 residues long. J gave up 6 bases and V 4 bases, and 11 bases lay outside the gene matches. CDR3 nucleotide sequence: TGTGCCAGCAGTTCCCGACAGGGTATCCTAGATGGCTACACCTTC. Translation gives CASSSRQGILDGYTF.

The CDR3 region has the DNA TGTGCCAGCAGATCGCGCGTCGCGCTTCCCCCCGGGGGGGAAAAACTGTTTTTT. This translates into CASRSRVALPPGGEKLFF. The chain has TRBV7-2 and TRBJ1-4, with D maybe TRBD1 (5 bases). The germline CDR1 and CDR2 sequences are SGHTA and FQGNSA. The CDR3 is 18 amino acids. Deletions cut 6 bases from V and 8 bases from J, with 28 bases between. Together with reference TRBV7-2 and TRBJ1-4, the CDR3 gives the full variable domain: GAGVSQSPSNKVTEKGKDVELRCDPISGHTALYWYRQSLGQGLEFLIYFQGNSAPDKSGLPSDRFSAERTGGSVSTLTIQRTQQEDSAVYLCASRSRVALPPGGEKLFFGSGTQLSVL.

The chain combines TRBV5-3 with TRBJ2-7; the D gene is possibly TRBD2 (6 bases). TRBV5-3 counts as an open reading frame of uncertain function. V gave up 10 bases and J gave up 0 bases, with 14 bases separating them. There are 13 residues in the CDR3. CDR3: CAPPGTASYEQYF. The CDR3 DNA is TGTGCCCCACCCGGGACTGCCTCCTACGAGCAGTACTTC.